This entry describes one TCR beta chain. The specificity of this receptor is unknown. The input lacks base qualities; no much larger clone sits a single base away. The CDR3 starts with the cysteine, ends with the phenylalanine, and has 15 residues. Left in the record is the CDR3 DNA by itself, 45 bases read in frame from the first base. The germline V gene (reference sequence) specifies SEHNR as CDR1 and FQNEAQ as CDR2. V is pared back by 1 base and J by 1 base, with 10 bases lying between the germline termini. Uncultured naive and memory CD4+ T cell DNA received deep-resolution immunoSEQ TCR-beta sequencing. In the paper's pipeline: Preprocessing removed nonproductive sequences and CDR3s not starting with C, not ending with F or W, or shorter than 7 amino acids. Cultured and uncultured naive and memory CD4+ repertoires were searched for previously identified spike- and CEF-reactive CDR3s. CDR3 homology was measured as pairwise Levenshtein distance, computed with the stringdist R package after trimming three terminal residues from each end. The table was pulled from immuneACCESS by TCRdb, which kept in-frame rearrangements only. Such tables lose some clones; where checked, under half of the loss comes from unresolved V genes, and the rest has no known cause. That table gives V, J and clone size, and the DNA gave D and trimming. Counted in this sample were 60,000 or so clones; 94% of them appeared once. Clones ranked in the top ten supply around 0.13% of the sample.

This sample is part of a study of CD4 T cells in relation to SARS-CoV-2 and coronaviruses (dated by TCRdb to 2020 to 2022). Broadly, across the study: HLA restriction was mapped for shared crossreactive spike epitopes using patient-derived lymphoblastoid cell lines. The study assessed, at the TCR clonotype level, memory CD4+ T cell crossreactivity between SARS-CoV-2 and common cold coronavirus spike proteins. The Adaptive Biotechnologies TCR-sequencing kit was used to sequence samples from a few pre-COVID donors and the naive versus memory experiments, whereas other data were Illumina-based. A different, Illumina-based TCR-beta assay was used to sequence expansion assays from other donors in the study. Study-wide findings and limitations: The study was constrained by small numbers of patients and of tested TCRs. Sequencing naive versus memory cells indicated that the assay picks up memory recall responses, not primary responses primed during culture. Because no donor provided both pre-pandemic and post-infection samples, tracing the source of pre-existing responses was limited. Roughly 70% of donors had memory CD4+ clonotypes that crossrecognized SARS-CoV-2 and at least one common cold coronavirus spike. Since the crossreactivity analysis centred on spike protein, crossreactivity against other viral proteins was not assessed. Significantly weaker SARS-CoV-2-driven expansion was shown by crossreactive clones than by monoreactive clones, consistent with antigenic imprinting.

CD4+ T cells from unexposed donors were collected before the COVID-19 pandemic (2011-2018). Naive and memory CD4+ T cells were separated from cryopreserved PBMCs through CD4 enrichment, which was followed by EasySep naive CD4+ T cell enrichment. The leukapheresis product used for the unexposed donors was purchased from a commercial source. PBMCs were isolated from leukapheresis product or whole blood by Ficoll-Paque PLUS gradient centrifugation. PBMCs were either cryopreserved at -140 degrees C or used fresh in the expansion assay. The QIAamp Micro DNA Kit was used to extract genomic DNA from the CD4+ T cells.

The TCR was taken from a human donor in good health. The chain is assembled from TRBV7-9 and TRBJ1-1; no confident D gene assignment can be made. Sequenced: naive CD4+ T cells from PBMCs. The sample's cell subset or site label is to be understood as: naive CD4+ T cells isolated by negative enrichment. DNA sequence: TGTGCCAGCAGCTTAGATGGTAAGGGGAACACTGAAGCTTTCTTT. It specifies CASSLDGKGNTEAFF.